The rows below give T cell receptor beta chains drawn from one sample of a study of T-cell reconstitution after alpha-beta-depleted transplantation in children. TCRdb analysed the PCR reads with MiXCR anew, one entry per CDR3 protein. Counted here are over 70,000 distinct CDR3 sequences, 6.5% to 8.5% occurring once; the ten biggest clones make up roughly 7%. Specimen: PBMCs from the stem cell graft donor, collected from the stem cell graft. The receptors were gathered from a human donor who donated a stem cell graft to a child with congenital amegakaryocytic thrombocytopenia. Each CDR3 is given with its conserved first and last residue. Each record gives: CDR3 DNA, CDR3 protein, J gene, clone size, D gene, V gene. A D gene is named only where the DNA matches it firmly. Not all rows give a size; the values are once, few, many and, for expanded clones, a class.

CDR3nt: TGTGCCAGCAGTCCCTCTAAAGGGACAGGGGGTTTTGGCTACACCTTC
CDR3aa: CASSPSKGTGGFGYTF
j_gene: TRBJ1-2
abundance: many
d_gene: TRBD1
v_gene: TRBV6-5

CDR3nt: TGCAGCGTTTGGGGGACAGCTAGCACAGATACGCAGTATTTT
CDR3aa: CSVWGTASTDTQYF
j_gene: TRBJ2-3
abundance: -
d_gene: TRBD1
v_gene: TRBV29-1

CDR3nt: TGTGCCAGCAGTTACTCGACTAGCGGGACGGGTGAGCAGTTCTTC
CDR3aa: CASSYSTSGTGEQFF
j_gene: TRBJ2-1
abundance: -
d_gene: TRBD2
v_gene: TRBV6-2/TRBV6-3

CDR3nt: TGTGCCAGCAGCTTACCGGGACAGGGCCATGGCTACACCTTC
CDR3aa: CASSLPGQGHGYTF
j_gene: TRBJ1-2
abundance: -
d_gene: TRBD1
v_gene: TRBV7-2

CDR3nt: TGCGCCAGCAGCTTGGAGGGCCGAAACACTGAAGCTTTCTTT
CDR3aa: CASSLEGRNTEAFF
j_gene: TRBJ1-1
abundance: many
d_gene: -
v_gene: TRBV5-1

CDR3nt: TGTGCCAGCTCACCAGGGACAGGGGGCTCTGGAAACACCATATATTTT
CDR3aa: CASSPGTGGSGNTIYF
j_gene: TRBJ1-3
abundance: many
d_gene: TRBD1
v_gene: TRBV18

CDR3nt: TGCAGTGCAACAACCGTCCGTCTAGCGGATGAGCAGTTCTTC
CDR3aa: CSATTVRLADEQFF
j_gene: TRBJ2-1
abundance: -
d_gene: TRBD2
v_gene: TRBV20-1

CDR3nt: TGTGCCAGCAGCCCCTATCCTTCGGGACAGGATGATCAGCCCCAGCATTTT
CDR3aa: CASSPYPSGQDDQPQHF
j_gene: TRBJ1-5
abundance: many
d_gene: TRBD1
v_gene: TRBV11-2

CDR3nt: TGCGCCAGCAGCTTGAACAGGGGGAGTGATACGCAGTATTTT
CDR3aa: CASSLNRGSDTQYF
j_gene: TRBJ2-3
abundance: many
d_gene: TRBD1
v_gene: TRBV5-1

CDR3nt: TGCAGTGCTAGAGATGAGGGAAATGGAAACACCATATATTTT
CDR3aa: CSARDEGNGNTIYF
j_gene: TRBJ1-3
abundance: few
d_gene: -
v_gene: TRBV20-1

CDR3nt: TGTGCCAGCAGCTCATTATCCGTGGAGAACACCGGGGAGCTGTTTTTT
CDR3aa: CASSSLSVENTGELFF
j_gene: TRBJ2-2
abundance: many
d_gene: -
v_gene: TRBV7-3

CDR3nt: TGCGCCAGCAGCTTGGAAGGGGCATCAGATACGCAGTATTTT
CDR3aa: CASSLEGASDTQYF
j_gene: TRBJ2-3
abundance: -
d_gene: -
v_gene: TRBV5-1

CDR3nt: TGCGCCAGCAGCCCCTCCACCGGGCCATACAATGAGCAGTTCTTC
CDR3aa: CASSPSTGPYNEQFF
j_gene: TRBJ2-1
abundance: many
d_gene: -
v_gene: TRBV5-1

CDR3nt: TGTGCCAGTAGCGGGGCCGGGGAGCAGTTCTTC
CDR3aa: CASSGAGEQFF
j_gene: TRBJ2-1
abundance: many
d_gene: -
v_gene: TRBV19

CDR3nt: TGTGCCACCTCCCAAGATCAGGCTAGCGGAGACTCCTACAATGAGCAGTTCTTC
CDR3aa: CATSQDQASGDSYNEQFF
j_gene: TRBJ2-1
abundance: -
d_gene: TRBD2
v_gene: TRBV3-1

CDR3nt: TGCAGTGCGGAAGCAGGGTTTGGTGAGCAGTTCTTC
CDR3aa: CSAEAGFGEQFF
j_gene: TRBJ2-1
abundance: many
d_gene: -
v_gene: TRBV20-1

CDR3nt: TGTGCCAGCAGTTACGCCCTCGATCAGCCCCAGCATTTT
CDR3aa: CASSYALDQPQHF
j_gene: TRBJ1-5
abundance: -
d_gene: -
v_gene: TRBV6-5

CDR3nt: TGTGCCAGCAGTCGGACAGGGACTGAGACCCAGTACTTC
CDR3aa: CASSRTGTETQYF
j_gene: TRBJ2-5
abundance: many
d_gene: TRBD1
v_gene: TRBV12-3/TRBV12-4

CDR3nt: TGTGCCAGCAGTTACGACAGCTACAATGAGCAGTTCTTC
CDR3aa: CASSYDSYNEQFF
j_gene: TRBJ2-1
abundance: many
d_gene: -
v_gene: TRBV6-2/TRBV6-3

CDR3nt: TGTGCCAGCAGTGCGACAGCTACTTATGGCTACACCTTC
CDR3aa: CASSATATYGYTF
j_gene: TRBJ1-2
abundance: many
d_gene: -
v_gene: TRBV2

CDR3nt: TGTGCCAGCAGTGAAGGTGTTGGGCAGGGCACAGATACGCAGTATTTT
CDR3aa: CASSEGVGQGTDTQYF
j_gene: TRBJ2-3
abundance: many
d_gene: -
v_gene: TRBV6-1

CDR3nt: TGTGCCAGCAGCTCCTCAGGAGGCTCACCCCTCCACTTT
CDR3aa: CASSSSGGSPLHF
j_gene: TRBJ1-6
abundance: many
d_gene: -
v_gene: TRBV12-3/TRBV12-4